This T cell receptor (beta chain) was captured in a study of blood T cell repertoires in COVID-19. Whole-study context: Italy, Spain and the United States were the sources of the convalescent and acute COVID-19 samples.

The CDR3 spans 15 residues. With 5 bases clipped from V and 0 bases from J, the junction kept 5 bases outside the gene matches. Germline V gene lookup returns CDR1 LGHNA and CDR2 YNFKEQ. In the original analysis: Reference gene primer amplification yielded estimated nucleated cell counts. Assay: immunoSEQ multiplex PCR; the TCRdb copy retains only in-frame clones and omits some. D and trimming come from the DNA, and the V and J calls and clone size come from that table. This sample has roughly 150,000 clones, with 70% to 90% found just once. The receptor's source is a man aged 80 or over with COVID-19, enrolled during active disease. Sequences were obtained from peripheral blood. The chain is built from TRBV4-2 and TRBJ2-7; 9 nucleotides align to TRBD2. CDR3 nucleotides: TGTGCCAGCAGCTCTAGCGGGGACCTCTCCTACGAGCAGTACTTC. Its protein is CASSSSGDLSYEQYF.